The present TCR beta chain was sequenced within a study of blood T cell repertoires in COVID-19. About the research overall: Whether acute or convalescent, the COVID-19 samples came from the United States, Italy and Spain. PBMCs, B-cell-depleted T cells, or T cells were the source of the cDNA or gDNA that made up the material.

Authors' data handling: Amplification from reference gene primers served as the basis for estimated nucleated cell counts. TCRdb keeps only in-frame clones here, not all; method: immunoSEQ multiplex PCR. The DNA was the basis for D and trimming; V, J and clone size are from that table. The data show around 89,000 clones, 80% to 90% seen once. This clone turned up a few times. The CDR3 is 15 residues long. Looked up from germline, CDR1 is SGHNT and CDR2 is YYREEE (reference sequence). The V end lost 7 bases, the J end lost 3 bases, and 16 bases lay between the germline ends. The genes are TRBV5-4 and TRBJ2-2; perhaps TRBD2 as D (6 bases). This TCR came from a man aged 50 to 60 with acute or convalescent COVID-19. Input material: peripheral blood. This chain's CDR3 is CASEDRREHTGELFF. CDR3 coding DNA: TGTGCCAGCGAGGATAGGAGGGAACACACCGGGGAGCTGTTTTTT.